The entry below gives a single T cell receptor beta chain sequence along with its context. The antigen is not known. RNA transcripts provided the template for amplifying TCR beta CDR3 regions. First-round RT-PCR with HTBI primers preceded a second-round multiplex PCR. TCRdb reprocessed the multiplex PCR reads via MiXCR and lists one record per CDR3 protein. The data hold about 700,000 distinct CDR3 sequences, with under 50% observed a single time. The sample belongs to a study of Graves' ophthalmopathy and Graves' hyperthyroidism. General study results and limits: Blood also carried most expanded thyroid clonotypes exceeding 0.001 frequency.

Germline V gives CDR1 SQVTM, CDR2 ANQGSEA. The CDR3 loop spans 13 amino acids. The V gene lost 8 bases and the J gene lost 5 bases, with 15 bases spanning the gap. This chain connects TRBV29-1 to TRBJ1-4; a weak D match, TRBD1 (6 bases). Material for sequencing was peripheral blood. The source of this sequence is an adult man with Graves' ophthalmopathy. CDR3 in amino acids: CSRAQGNNEKLFF. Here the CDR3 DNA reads TGCAGCAGGGCACAGGGAAACAATGAAAAACTGTTTTTT. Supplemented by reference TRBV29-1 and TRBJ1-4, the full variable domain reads SAVISQKPSRDICQRGTSLTIQCQVDSQVTMMFWYRQQPGQSLTLIATANQGSEATYESGFVIDKFPISRPNLTFSTLTVSNMSPEDSSIYLCSRAQGNNEKLFFGSGTQLSVL.